What follows describes a single TCR beta chain. Participants comprised healthy donors of bone marrow. This record belongs to a study of cytomegalovirus exposure and HLA in healthy donors. The PCR made use of 60 Vbeta and 13 Jbeta primers. TCRdb keeps only in-frame clones here, not all; method: immunoSEQ multiplex PCR. In the table there are 110,000 to 150,000 clones, 70% to 80% of which are singletons. Sequencing was performed on PBMCs. This clonotype originated in a woman aged 60 to 75 in good health and CMV-seropositive.

CDR3 in amino acids: CASSQDRTNTGELFF. The CDR3 DNA reads TGCGCCAGCAGCCAAGACAGGACGAACACCGGGGAGCTGTTTTTT. The chain couples TRBV4-1 to TRBJ2-2; D ambiguous. V was cut by 0 bases and J by 0 bases, with 5 bases left in between. Germline CDR1 reads MGHRA; CDR2 reads YSYEKL. The CDR3 has 15 amino acids.